These 27 T cell receptor beta chains were all obtained from the same sample, sequenced in a study of T cell responses to AZD1222 COVID-19 vaccine. The assay was immunoSEQ multiplex PCR, and TCRdb's table has in-frame clones only and misses some. The sample has 95,000 to 110,000 clones, over 75% seen once. Source: peripheral blood, taken on day 0 of AZD1222 vaccination. These receptors were collected from an adult in good health.

This chain uses TRBV6-5 with TRBJ1-5; the match to TRBD1 covers 7 bases. This CDR3 is built from 13 residues. Germline loops: CDR1 MNHEY, CDR2 SVGAGI. V dropped 6 bases and J dropped 8; count of bases not matched to a gene: 7. The CDR3 coding sequence is TGTGCCAGCAGACGGACAGGTTTAGAGCCCCAGCATTTT. It yields the protein CASRRTGLEPQHF.

This chain joins TRBV11-1 and TRBJ2-7; TRBD2 agrees at 10 bases. CDR1 SGHAT and CDR2 FQDESV come from the germline V gene (reference sequence). Trimming at V came to 4 bases and at J to 6 bases, leaving 6 bases not matched to a gene. The CDR3 totals 14 residues. The CDR3 coding sequence is TGTGCCAGCAGCTCGCTAGCGGGAGAAGGCGAGCAGTACTTC. Residues: CASSSLAGEGEQYF.

This sequence joins TRBV19 and TRBJ2-2; 8 bases are shared with TRBD1. V was clipped by 1 base and J by 0 bases; unmatched bases: 10. The CDR3 is 19 residues long. Germline-derived CDR1 and CDR2 are LNHDA and SQIVND (reference sequence). The CDR3 nucleotides are TGTGCCAGTAGTATAGGTTTCCAGGGGGCCCTCGCGAACACCGGGGAGCTGTTTTTT. Translated: CASSIGFQGALANTGELFF.

V and J are TRBV9 and TRBJ2-2; 7 positions match TRBD1. V gave up 5 bases and J gave up 1 base; unmatched junction bases: 8. Germline V gene sequence: CDR1 SGDLS, CDR2 YYNGEE. The CDR3 consists of 16 residues. The CDR3 reads CASSSRDSQNTGELFF. CDR3 nucleotides: TGTGCCAGCAGTTCTAGGGACAGTCAGAACACCGGGGAGCTGTTTTTT.

The V call is TRBV11-3, the J call TRBJ1-5, with D maybe TRBD1 (5 bases). CDR3 size: 15 residues. The ends were cut back, 5 bases at V and 1 base at J, with 12 bases in the middle. CDR1 and CDR2 (germline): SGHNT, YENEEA. The CDR3 sequence is CASSPPGLSNQPQHF. The DNA of the CDR3 is TGTGCCAGCAGCCCCCCGGGACTAAGCAATCAGCCCCAGCATTTT. The full variable domain, rest sourced from reference TRBV11-3 and TRBJ1-5, is EAGVVQSPRYKIIEKKQPVAFWCNPISGHNTLYWYLQNLGQGPELLIRYENEEAVDDSQLPKDRFSAERLKGVDSTLKIQPAELGDSAVYLCASSPPGLSNQPQHFGDGTRLSIL.

V and J are TRBV30 and TRBJ1-1; D is undetermined. The CDR3 has 11 residues. In germline, CDR1 is GTSNPN, CDR2 SVGIG (reference sequence). Trimming left V 3 bases short and J 9 bases short, with 11 bases between. DNA of the CDR3: TGTGCCTGGAGGCTACCGGAGAAAGCTTTCTTT. Translating it yields CAWRLPEKAFF.

The chain uses TRBV25-1 and TRBJ2-1; 10 positions match TRBD1. This CDR3 comprises 16 residues. J lost 10 bases, V lost 6 bases, and 15 bases had no gene match. Germline V lookup: CDR1 MGHDK, CDR2 SYGVNS. CDR3: CASSHTPGQGSGEQFF. CDR3 DNA sequence: TGTGCCAGCAGCCATACCCCGGGACAGGGGAGTGGGGAGCAGTTCTTC.

The chain is built from TRBV6-1 and TRBJ2-3; D gene unclear. The CDR3 extends over 15 amino acids. Between the trimmed V and J ends, which lost 1 base and 0 bases, there was a span of 8 bases. Germline values: CDR1 MNHNS, CDR2 SASEGT. The CDR3 region is CASSEGWISTDTQYF. CDR3 nucleotide sequence: TGTGCCAGCAGTGAAGGCTGGATTAGCACAGATACGCAGTATTTT.

The J gene is TRBJ1-1, the V gene TRBV7-2; unclear D gene. The V gene's germline CDR1 is SGHTA and CDR2 FQGNSA. The CDR3 covers 12 residues. The germline V and J ends were trimmed by 5 bases and 5 bases, with 9 bases remaining between them. This CDR3 is CASSRGGTEAFF. CDR3 in DNA: TGTGCCAGCAGCCGTGGAGGTACTGAAGCTTTCTTT.

This chain joins TRBV24-1 and TRBJ1-2; 10 bases fit TRBD1. CDR3 length equals 14 residues. Germline values: CDR1 KGHDR, CDR2 SFDVKD. Trimming removed 4 bases from V and 6 bases from J; junction bases left unmatched: 4. CDR3 amino acids: CATSDPTGGNGYTF. As DNA, the CDR3 is TGTGCCACCAGTGACCCGACAGGGGGCAATGGCTACACCTTC.

The chain combines TRBV7-2 with TRBJ1-5, with unresolved D. The CDR3 spans 12 residues. Germline lookup yields CDR1 SGHTA and CDR2 FQGNSA. Trimming stripped 1 base from V and 9 bases from J, with 7 bases between. CDR3: CASSLGTRPQHF. CDR3 DNA sequence: TGTGCCAGCAGCTTAGGGACCCGGCCCCAGCATTTT.

V usage is TRBV5-8 and J usage is TRBJ2-6; weak D call: TRBD1 (6 bases). This CDR3 region has 11 residues. V dropped 4 bases and J dropped 17 bases, with 13 bases sitting between them. The germline V gene encodes CDR1 SGHTS and CDR2 YDEGEE. The CDR3 DNA follows: TGTGCCAGCAGCCCAAGAACAGGGTTGACTTTC. Translating gives CASSPRTGLTF. The whole variable domain, remainder taken from reference TRBV5-8 and TRBJ2-6, is EAGVTQSPTHLIKTRGQQATLRCSPISGHTSVYWYQQALGLGLQFLLWYDEGEERNRGNFPPRFSGRQFPNYSSELNVNALELEDSALYLCASSPRTGLTFGAGSRLTVL.

In nucleotides, the CDR3 is TGTGCCAGCAGCGACAACCCTGGAAACACCATATATTTT. This gives the protein CASSDNPGNTIYF. The chain carries TRBV3-1 (or the pseudogene TRBV3-2) and TRBJ1-3, with D uncertain. Germline V gene lookup returns CDR1 LGHDT and CDR2 YNNKEL (reference sequence). The CDR3 contains 13 residues. The germline V and J ends were trimmed by 5 bases and 2 bases, with 7 bases remaining between them.

The sample holds one count of this clone. This rearrangement joins TRBV28 to TRBJ2-6; D perhaps matches TRBD2 (7 bases). This CDR3 spans 16 amino acids. Germline loops: CDR1 MDHEN, CDR2 SYDVKM. Deletions cut 2 bases from V and 2 bases from J, with 10 bases between. CDR3 DNA sequence: TGTGCCAGCAGTTTAAGGGGGGGTCCTGGGGCCAACGTCCTGACTTTC. This gives the protein CASSLRGGPGANVLTF.

This clone was detected only a few times. This chain connects TRBV6-2 or TRBV6-3 to TRBJ2-2; a possible D gene is TRBD1 (5 bases). Trimming took off 5 bases at V and 4 bases at J, with 14 bases between the two ends. From germline, CDR1 is MNHEY and CDR2 SVGEGT. The CDR3 consists of 15 residues. CDR3 in DNA: TGTGCCAGCAGTCTAATGTATCAGGGCACCGGGGAGCTGTTTTTT. Residues: CASSLMYQGTGELFF.

The chain has TRBV18 and TRBJ2-1, with 11 positions matching TRBD2. The CDR3 is 16 residues long. Germline-derived CDR1 and CDR2 are KGHSH and LQKENI. V dropped 3 bases and J dropped 2; count of bases not matched to a gene: 3. CDR3 loop: CASSPTSGIPYNEQFF. CDR3 in DNA: TGTGCCAGCTCACCGACTAGCGGGATACCCTACAATGAGCAGTTCTTC.

The chain carries TRBV18 and TRBJ1-5, with D tentatively TRBD1 (6 bases). There are 15 residues in the CDR3. V was clipped by 4 bases and J by 4 bases, with 14 bases between them. Germline assignment: CDR1 KGHSH and CDR2 LQKENI. The CDR3 loop is CASSQTGRPNQPQHF. The CDR3 DNA reads TGTGCCAGCTCACAGACAGGCAGGCCTAATCAGCCCCAGCATTTT.

The chain has TRBV7-9 and TRBJ2-3; D is uncertain. Per the germline V gene, CDR1 is SEHNR and CDR2 is FQNEAQ (reference sequence). The CDR3 spans 15 residues. V lost 3 bases, J lost 0 bases, and 10 bases lay in between. CDR3 bases: TGTGCCAGCAGCTTTTTGTACGGGAGCACAGATACGCAGTATTTT. Residues: CASSFLYGSTDTQYF.

The rearrangement joins TRBV9 to TRBJ1-1, with D perhaps matching TRBD1 (5 bases). This CDR3 comprises 15 residues. Deletions cut 0 bases from V and 5 bases from J, with 14 bases between. Germline-derived CDR1 and CDR2 are SGDLS and YYNGEE. The CDR3 loop is CASSVGRGLGTEAFF. CDR3 DNA: TGTGCCAGCAGCGTAGGGAGGGGCCTGGGGACTGAAGCTTTCTTT.

The chain joins TRBV12-3 or TRBV12-4 to TRBJ1-1; TRBD1 matches at 9 bases. V lost 3 bases and J lost 10; bases outside the gene matches: 6. This CDR3 has 13 residues. The CDR3 protein is CASSFGTGLAAFF. Here the CDR3 DNA reads TGTGCCAGCAGTTTTGGGACAGGGTTGGCAGCTTTCTTT.

The CDR3 reads CAISDEGSNHEQYF. CDR3 coding DNA: TGTGCCATCAGTGATGAGGGCTCCAACCACGAGCAGTACTTC. The genes are TRBV10-3 and TRBJ2-7, with D possibly TRBD2 on 5 matching bases. This CDR3 region has 14 residues. V gave up 3 bases and J gave up 5 bases, with 14 bases separating them. Looked up from germline, CDR1 is ENHRY and CDR2 is SYGVKD.

V usage is TRBV18 and J usage is TRBJ1-2; TRBD1 might be the D (6 bases). CDR1 is KGHSH, CDR2 LQKENI, per germline. V lost 5 bases, J lost 4 bases, and 11 bases lay in between. The CDR3 covers 13 residues. This CDR3 reads CASSTTDSYGYTF. CDR3 DNA: TGTGCCAGCTCAACCACGGACAGCTATGGCTACACCTTC.

This clone was counted only a few times. The chain uses TRBV30 and TRBJ1-5; 8 bases line up with TRBD1. Germline-derived CDR1 and CDR2 are GTSNPN and SVGIG (reference sequence). The CDR3 runs to 13 residues. Losses at the gene ends were 1 base for V and 4 bases for J; bases not matched to a gene: 0. CDR3 sequence (DNA): TGTGCCTGGAGTGGACAGGGGAATCAGCCCCAGCATTTT. Residues: CAWSGQGNQPQHF. Full variable domain (rest looked up from reference TRBV30 and TRBJ1-5): SQTIHQWPATLVQPVGSPLSLECTVEGTSNPNLYWYRQAAGRGLQLLFYSVGIGQISSEVPQNLSASRPQDRQFILSSKKLLLSDSGFYLCAWSGQGNQPQHFGDGTRLSIL.

This chain uses TRBV18 with TRBJ1-6; 9 bases map to TRBD1. V lost 3 bases to trimming and J lost 7 bases; unmatched junction nucleotides: 7. Germline lookup yields CDR1 KGHSH and CDR2 LQKENI. CDR3 size: 16 residues. CDR3 sequence (DNA): TGTGCCAGCTCACCTTCGGGACAGGGACCCAATTCACCCCTCCACTTT. It is translated as CASSPSGQGPNSPLHF.

Only one count was recorded for this clone. The chain recombines TRBV24-1 with TRBJ1-4; possibly TRBD1 for D (5 bases). The CDR3 covers 16 residues. The ends were cut back, 2 bases at V and 8 bases at J, with 17 bases in the middle. Germline assignment: CDR1 KGHDR and CDR2 SFDVKD. In nucleotides, the CDR3 is TGTGCCACCAGTGATTCACAGCGGGGCGCCGGCGAAAAACTGTTTTTT. Protein sequence: CATSDSQRGAGEKLFF.

V and J are TRBV21-1 and TRBJ2-7; the table's D call TRBD1 went unverified against the DNA. TRBV21-1 is a documented pseudogene. The CDR3 sequence is 15 residues long. This chain's CDR3 is CATPPSVQQAYEQYF. The CDR3 DNA is TGTGCCACCCCCCCTTCGGTACAACAGGCCTACGAGCAGTACTTC.

The chain recombines TRBV19 with TRBJ2-1; 9 nucleotides agree with TRBD1. V lost 11 bases to trimming and J lost 3 bases; unmatched junction nucleotides: 32. Looked up from germline, CDR1 is LNHDA and CDR2 is SQIVND (reference sequence). This CDR3 comprises 22 residues. CDR3 loop: CAVRITSGTGFLGQRDYNEQFF. The CDR3 DNA reads TGTGCCGTTAGAATAACCTCCGGGACAGGGTTTTTGGGGCAGCGGGACTACAATGAGCAGTTCTTC.